This T cell receptor beta chain was identified during a study of shared clonotypes between healthy human individuals. At a deep level, the assay was run. The method was immunoSEQ multiplex PCR; TCRdb's version includes in-frame clones alone and lacks a portion of them. The sample yields roughly 2.4 million clones, around 95% seen once. Study-level results: Researchers found naive subsets generally carried larger estimated richness than memory subsets.

This clone was seen once. Its target is unknown. The clonotype comes from a young man in good health. Sequencing was done on a sample of naive CD4+ T cells sorted from blood. This sample's subset: CD45RA+ positively selected.

The CDR3 here is CSVGQAGNTEAFF. The CDR3 bases are TGCAGCGTCGGACAGGCCGGGAACACTGAAGCTTTCTTT. V and J are TRBV29-1 and TRBJ1-1; TRBD1 agrees at 7 bases. V shed 6 bases, J shed 1 base, and the junction held 5 bases outside the gene matches. Germline V gives CDR1 SQVTM, CDR2 ANQGSEA. This CDR3 region has 13 residues.